These 9 T cell receptor beta chains came from one sample sequenced in a study of CD8+ T cells in alopecia areata. Once RNA had been extracted, it was reverse transcribed into cDNA to act as the sequencing template. Assay used: immunoSEQ multiplex PCR; TCRdb lists only in-frame clones, some missing. Among tens of thousands of clones listed, just over 50% were seen once. Sequencing used NKG2D-high CD8+ T cells sorted from blood. Receptor source: a human donor with alopecia areata.

This chain joins TRBV7-9 and TRBJ2-7; the D is unclear. Germline-derived CDR1 and CDR2 are SEHNR and FQNEAQ (reference sequence). Deletions cut 2 bases from V and 5 bases from J, with 4 bases between. CDR3 size: 11 residues. DNA of the CDR3: TGTGCCAGCAGCTTATCCCACGAGCAGTACTTC. This translates into CASSLSHEQYF.

The chain combines TRBV6-5 with TRBJ2-1; 8 bases align to TRBD1. Germline CDR1 reads MNHEY; CDR2 reads SVGAGI. V dropped 5 bases and J dropped 7; count of bases not matched to a gene: 4. There are 13 residues in the CDR3. The CDR3 region is CASSQTGENEQFF. CDR3 nucleotides: TGTGCCAGCAGTCAGACAGGGGAGAATGAGCAGTTCTTC.

The chain is built from TRBV28 and TRBJ2-7, with 7 bases identical to TRBD1. Germline-derived CDR1 and CDR2 are MDHEN and SYDVKM. With V trimmed by 2 bases and J by 0 bases, 1 base remained unmatched. This CDR3 has 14 residues. CDR3: CASSLGQVSYEQYF. The DNA of the CDR3 is TGTGCCAGCAGTTTAGGACAGGTCTCCTACGAGCAGTACTTC.

This sequence joins TRBV9 and TRBJ2-2; D not certain. V was trimmed by 3 bases and J by 7 bases, leaving 4 bases between them. The CDR3 has 11 amino acids. Germline V gene lookup returns CDR1 SGDLS and CDR2 YYNGEE. This CDR3 is CASSDGGELFF. The CDR3 nucleotides are TGTGCCAGCAGCGACGGCGGGGAGCTGTTTTTT.

The chain has TRBV27 and TRBJ2-7, with 9 bases fitting TRBD1. V shed 2 bases and J 5 bases; nucleotides not matched to a gene: 7. Germline V gene data show CDR1 as MNHEY and CDR2 as SMNVEV (reference sequence). The CDR3 sequence is 15 residues long. For the CDR3, the DNA is TGTGCCAGCAGTTTAAACAGGGGGCGCCTAGACGAGCAGTACTTC. Its protein is CASSLNRGRLDEQYF.

This clone was observed a few times. The chain recombines TRBV4-3 with TRBJ2-1; 9 nucleotides align to TRBD2. V lost 1 base and J lost 2; bases outside the gene matches: 3. CDR1 is LGHNA, CDR2 YSLEER, per germline. The CDR3 totals 16 residues. The DNA for the CDR3 is TGCGCCAGCAGCCAAGTGACTAGCGGCGCCTACAATGAGCAGTTCTTC. It yields the protein CASSQVTSGAYNEQFF.

V and J are TRBV29-1 and TRBJ2-5; 8 bases fit TRBD2. The CDR3 totals 16 residues. V shed 2 bases, J shed 4 bases, and the junction held 12 bases outside the gene matches. In germline, CDR1 is SQVTM, CDR2 ANQGSEA. CDR3 protein: CSVEHPGRGVRETQYF. Written as DNA, the CDR3 is TGCAGCGTTGAACACCCGGGGCGGGGGGTACGAGAGACCCAGTACTTC.

The rearrangement uses TRBV6-1 and TRBJ2-3, with 10 bases fitting TRBD2. V gave up 2 bases and J gave up 5 bases; unmatched junction bases: 10. Germline-derived CDR1 and CDR2 are MNHNS and SASEGT. This CDR3 has 17 amino acids. CDR3 in DNA: TGTGCCAGCAGTGAATTCTCGCTAGCGGGAGTAGAAGATACGCAGTATTTT. Translation: CASSEFSLAGVEDTQYF.

This clone was observed a few times. The chain links TRBV9 to TRBJ2-7; D unresolved. CDR1 and CDR2 from the germline V gene are SGDLS and YYNGEE. Trimming removed 0 bases from V and 5 bases from J, with 15 bases in between. This CDR3 spans 15 amino acids. The CDR3 coding sequence is TGTGCCAGCAGCGTAGCTTCTGGAGCAGGAGACGAGCAGTACTTC. Its protein is CASSVASGAGDEQYF.